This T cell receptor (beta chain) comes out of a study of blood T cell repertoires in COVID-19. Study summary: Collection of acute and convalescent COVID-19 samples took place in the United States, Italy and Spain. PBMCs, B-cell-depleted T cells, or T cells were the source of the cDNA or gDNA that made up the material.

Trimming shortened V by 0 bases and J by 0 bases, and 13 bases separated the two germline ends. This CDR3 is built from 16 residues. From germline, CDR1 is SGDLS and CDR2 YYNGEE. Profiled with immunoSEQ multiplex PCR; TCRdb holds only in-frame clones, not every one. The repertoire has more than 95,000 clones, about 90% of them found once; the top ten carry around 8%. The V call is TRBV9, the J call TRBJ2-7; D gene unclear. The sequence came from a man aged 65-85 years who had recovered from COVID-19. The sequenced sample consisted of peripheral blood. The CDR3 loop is CASSVVYRLSSYEQYF. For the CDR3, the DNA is TGTGCCAGCAGCGTAGTCTACCGACTCAGCTCCTACGAGCAGTACTTC.